This T cell receptor beta chain was documented in a study of OX40 agonist ivuxolimab in advanced cancers. Background on the study: The patients received ivuxolimab by intravenous route every 2 weeks at 0.01 to 10 mg/kg. Partial responses were achieved by three patients, one with hepatocellular carcinoma and two with cutaneous melanoma.

Study-wide results and caveats: Some patients who did not respond also had low normalized T-cell clonal expansion.

Method: immunoSEQ multiplex PCR; TCRdb's copy keeps in-frame clones and lacks some. The sample carries some 74,000 clones, 88% recorded once. The V gene lost 3 bases and the J gene lost 0 bases, with 14 bases spanning the gap. The germline gives CDR1 LNHDA, CDR2 SQIVND (reference sequence). This CDR3 region has 16 residues. Cycle 7 day 1, cycle 4 day 1, and baseline were the timepoints at which blood was sampled. Remarks on this clone: Its antigen is not identified.

This TCR came from an adult with an advanced solid tumor such as melanoma, head and neck, liver or kidney cancer. The chain couples TRBV19 to TRBJ1-1; TRBD1 might be the D (5 bases). This specimen consisted of CD4+ or CD8+ T cells sorted from blood, obtained in a trial of the OX40 agonist ivuxolimab. The CDR3, as DNA: TGTGCCAGTAGTATCACAAAGGGACGCATGAACACTGAAGCTTTCTTT. This translates into CASSITKGRMNTEAFF. The full variable domain, with the rest looked up from reference TRBV19 and TRBJ1-1, is DGGITQSPKYLFRKEGQNVTLSCEQNLNHDAMYWYRQDPGQGLRLIYYSQIVNDFQKGDIAEGYSVSREKKESFPLTVTSAQKNPTAFYLCASSITKGRMNTEAFFGQGTRLTVV.